Detailed here is one T cell receptor beta chain. This sample was included in a study of blood T cell repertoires in COVID-19. At the level of the study: There were acute and convalescent COVID-19 samples, and they came from the United States, Italy and Spain. T cells, B-cell-depleted T cells, or PBMCs supplied cDNA or gDNA.

V dropped 0 bases and J dropped 5; count of bases not matched to a gene: 16. Germline V CDR1 and CDR2: LGHNA, YNFKEQ. The CDR3 is made up of 19 amino acids. In the original analysis: Reference gene primer amplification gave estimated nucleated cell counts. Using immunoSEQ multiplex PCR, the repertoire was profiled, and TCRdb retains in-frame clones only, with some absent. Clone size and the V and J calls come from that table; the DNA yielded D and trimming. The sample shows under 500,000 clones, more than 85% of them seen only once. The genes are TRBV4-2 and TRBJ2-5; 9 bases map to TRBD1. The sample taken for sequencing was peripheral blood. The source is a woman younger than 45 with acute or convalescent COVID-19. This CDR3 is CASSQDGTGFMTGVETQYF. The CDR3 DNA sequence: TGTGCCAGCAGCCAAGACGGGACAGGGTTTATGACGGGGGTGGAGACCCAGTACTTC.